Listed below are T cell receptor beta chains from one sample, sequenced in a study of Graves' ophthalmopathy and Graves' hyperthyroidism. TCRdb processed the multiplex PCR reads anew with MiXCR; each CDR3 protein has one entry. The table shows hundreds of thousands of distinct CDR3 sequences, with about 47% occurring only once. Material: peripheral blood. The receptors originated from an adult man with Graves' ophthalmopathy. Each CDR3 is given with its conserved first and last residue. The D gene is left open where the match is weak. Expanded clones get a size class; other rows say once, few or many, or leave the size out.

TRBJ1-6,TRBV12-3/TRBV12-4,NA,14,few,CASSLQGYNSPLHF,TGTGCCAGCAGTTTACAGGGATATAATTCACCCCTCCACTTT
TRBJ2-5,TRBV15,TRBD1,15,few,CATSPGTVPRETQYF,TGTGCCACCAGCCCAGGGACAGTTCCTAGGGAGACCCAGTACTTC
TRBJ2-5,TRBV5-1,TRBD1,14,NA,CASSLETGSETQYF,TGTGCCAGCAGCTTGGAGACAGGGTCAGAGACCCAGTACTTC
TRBJ1-1,TRBV10-3,NA,13,few,CAIRQGVNTEAFF,TGTGCCATCAGGCAAGGTGTAAACACTGAAGCTTTCTTT
TRBJ2-2,TRBV10-3,NA,15,NA,CAISYRDGYTGELFF,TGTGCCATCAGCTACAGGGATGGCTACACCGGGGAGCTGTTTTTT
TRBJ1-5,TRBV29-1,TRBD1,14,NA,CSVAVQGADQPQHF,TGCAGCGTTGCTGTGCAGGGGGCTGATCAGCCCCAGCATTTT
TRBJ1-1,TRBV20-1,NA,12,NA,CSASILHTEAFF,TGCAGTGCTAGTATTCTGCACACTGAAGCTTTCTTT
TRBJ2-5,TRBV15,TRBD1,14,many,CATSRDRGQETQYF,TGTGCCACCAGTAGGGACAGGGGGCAGGAGACCCAGTACTTC
TRBJ1-1,TRBV25-1,TRBD1,13,NA,CASRRQGGTEAFF,TGTGCCAGCAGGCGACAGGGGGGCACTGAAGCTTTCTTT
TRBJ2-7,TRBV20-1,TRBD1,14,few,CSARGQGSSYEQYF,TGCAGTGCTAGAGGACAGGGTTCTTCCTACGAGCAGTACTTC
TRBJ2-3,TRBV7-9,NA,14,NA,CASSLTQVTDTQYF,TGTGCCAGCAGCTTAACGCAGGTCACAGATACGCAGTATTTT
TRBJ2-2,TRBV7-8,TRBD1,18,NA,CASHSGQGRLKGTGELFF,TGTGCCAGTCATAGCGGACAGGGAAGACTAAAGGGCACCGGGGAGCTGTTTTTT
TRBJ1-4,TRBV10-3,TRBD1,15,NA,CASSYSGTGYEKLFF,TGTGCCAGCAGTTACTCGGGGACAGGGTATGAAAAACTGTTTTTT
TRBJ1-5,TRBV5-8,TRBD1,17,NA,CASSHDRRDREGQPQHF,TGTGCCAGCAGCCATGACCGCCGGGACAGGGAGGGTCAGCCCCAGCATTTT
TRBJ1-2,TRBV11-2,NA,15,NA,CASSSTGQANYGYTF,TGTGCCAGCAGCTCGACAGGCCAGGCTAACTATGGCTACACCTTC
TRBJ2-7,TRBV6-2/TRBV6-3,TRBD2,15,NA,CASSLSGAPSYEQYF,TGTGCCAGCAGTCTTAGCGGGGCCCCTTCCTACGAGCAGTACTTC
TRBJ2-7,TRBV28,TRBD2,14,NA,CASRGGSGNREQYF,TGTGCCAGCAGAGGAGGGAGCGGGAACCGCGAGCAGTACTTC
TRBJ2-3,TRBV9,NA,16,NA,CASSPLPGPGADTQYF,TGTGCCAGCAGCCCCCTTCCGGGTCCCGGGGCAGATACGCAGTATTTT
TRBJ1-4,TRBV14,NA,15,NA,CASSLDRGLGEKLFF,TGTGCCAGCAGCCTAGATCGGGGACTAGGCGAAAAACTGTTTTTT
TRBJ2-2,TRBV10-3,TRBD1,16,NA,CAISESETGITGELFF,TGTGCCATCAGTGAGTCCGAGACAGGGATCACCGGGGAGCTGTTTTTT
TRBJ1-1,TRBV5-1,NA,11,NA,CASGWGTEAFF,TGCGCCAGCGGCTGGGGGACTGAAGCTTTCTTT
TRBJ1-1,TRBV20-1,NA,13,few,CSAPGVYNTEAFF,TGCAGTGCCCCGGGGGTATATAACACTGAAGCTTTCTTT
TRBJ2-5,TRBV13,NA,9,NA,CASSRAQYF,TGTGCCAGCAGCAGGGCCCAGTACTTC
TRBJ2-7,TRBV7-9,TRBD1,13,few,CASSEGQRYEQYF,TGTGCCAGCAGTGAGGGACAGAGATACGAGCAGTACTTC
TRBJ2-2,TRBV9,NA,13,NA,CASRPDNTGELFF,TGTGCCAGCAGACCGGACAACACCGGGGAGCTGTTTTTT
TRBJ1-2,TRBV2,TRBD1,11,few,CATDRVYGYTF,TGTGCCACCGACAGGGTCTATGGCTACACCTTC
TRBJ1-4,TRBV2,TRBD1,16,NA,CASSQDAGTGGEKLFF,TGTGCCAGCAGCCAAGATGCTGGGACAGGGGGAGAAAAACTGTTTTTT
TRBJ1-2,TRBV15,NA,13,medium-sized,CATSLGRRSGYTF,TGTGCCACCAGCTTGGGCAGGCGCAGTGGCTACACCTTC
TRBJ2-7,TRBV29-1,NA,14,NA,CSVEPPGGAYEQYF,TGCAGCGTTGAACCTCCCGGCGGGGCCTACGAGCAGTACTTC
TRBJ1-2,TRBV5-4,TRBD1,16,NA,CASSLGPLTGNYGYTF,TGTGCCAGCAGCTTGGGCCCTCTGACAGGGAACTATGGCTACACCTTC
TRBJ1-3,TRBV12-3/TRBV12-4,NA,13,NA,CASSSNSGNTIYF,TGTGCCAGCAGCTCCAACTCTGGAAACACCATATATTTT
TRBJ1-5,TRBV7-2,NA,16,few,CASSLAGAGANQPQHF,TGTGCCAGCAGCTTAGCTGGGGCAGGCGCAAATCAGCCCCAGCATTTT
TRBJ2-7,TRBV7-6,NA,13,NA,CASSYPTGLEQYF,TGTGCCAGCAGTTACCCCACAGGGTTGGAGCAGTACTTC
TRBJ2-7,TRBV5-8,NA,12,NA,CATQAGAYEQYF,TGTGCCACCCAAGCGGGTGCCTACGAGCAGTACTTC
TRBJ2-7,TRBV29-1,NA,15,NA,CSAEIGRGTQYEQYF,TGCAGCGCCGAGATCGGCAGGGGGACTCAGTACGAGCAGTACTTC
TRBJ2-7,TRBV7-6,TRBD2,14,NA,CASSLTSGKNEQYF,TGTGCCAGCAGCTTGACTAGCGGGAAGAACGAGCAGTACTTC
TRBJ1-2,TRBV5-1,NA,13,NA,CASSNEGDYGYTF,TGCGCCAGCAGCAATGAGGGGGACTATGGCTACACCTTC
TRBJ2-5,TRBV6-5,NA,14,NA,CASSFRGDQETQYF,TGTGCCAGCAGTTTTAGGGGGGACCAAGAGACCCAGTACTTC
TRBJ1-2,TRBV15,NA,16,NA,CASSPVRGEANYGYTF,TGTGCCAGCTCACCGGTACGAGGGGAAGCTAACTATGGCTACACCTTC
TRBJ1-2,TRBV29-1,TRBD1,13,many,CSPGGRGAYGYTF,TGCAGCCCCGGGGGCAGGGGGGCCTATGGCTACACCTTC
TRBJ2-5,TRBV2,NA,13,few,CASSEQGTETQYF,TGTGCCAGCAGTGAACAGGGTACAGAGACCCAGTACTTC
TRBJ2-2,TRBV10-3,TRBD1,16,NA,CAISESGTGNTGELFF,TGTGCCATCAGTGAATCAGGGACAGGGAACACCGGGGAGCTGTTTTTT
TRBJ2-7,TRBV9,NA,16,NA,CASSLHRQRSSYEQYF,TGTGCCAGCAGCCTCCACAGACAGCGGAGCTCCTACGAGCAGTACTTC
TRBJ1-2,TRBV7-3,NA,13,many,CASSLGQGYGYTF,TGTGCCAGCAGCTTAGGTCAGGGGTATGGCTACACCTTC
TRBJ2-5,TRBV10-2,NA,11,many,CASRGGETQYF,TGCGCCAGCAGGGGGGGAGAGACCCAGTACTTC
TRBJ1-1,TRBV5-4,NA,14,few,CASSPDLGDTEAFF,TGTGCCAGCAGCCCCGACTTGGGGGACACTGAAGCTTTCTTT
TRBJ1-5,TRBV19,NA,15,few,CASKRRGGGNQPQHF,TGTGCCAGTAAACGTCGAGGGGGGGGCAATCAGCCCCAGCATTTT
TRBJ2-6,TRBV10-3,NA,18,NA,CAISESGQVLSGANVLTF,TGTGCCATCAGTGAGTCTGGGCAGGTTCTCTCTGGGGCCAACGTCCTGACTTTC
TRBJ2-7,TRBV5-1,TRBD2,15,few,CASSLAAGGVDEQYF,TGCGCCAGCAGCTTGGCCGCGGGGGGGGTCGACGAGCAGTACTTC
TRBJ2-5,TRBV10-2,TRBD2,16,NA,CASSERRLAPWVSQYF,TGCGCCAGCAGTGAGAGAAGACTAGCTCCGTGGGTGTCCCAGTACTTC
TRBJ2-7,TRBV12-3/TRBV12-4,TRBD1,14,NA,CASAPGQGSYEQYF,TGTGCCAGCGCCCCGGGACAGGGCTCCTACGAGCAGTACTTC
TRBJ1-2,TRBV7-8,NA,15,NA,CASSQNTGLFYGYTF,TGCGCCAGCAGCCAAAATACAGGGTTGTTCTATGGCTACACCTTC
TRBJ2-5,TRBV10-1,NA,14,NA,CASSEAGSQETQYF,TGCGCCAGCAGTGAGGCAGGGTCTCAAGAGACCCAGTACTTC
TRBJ1-5,TRBV2,NA,14,NA,CASSSEGFNQPQHF,TGTGCCAGCAGCTCCGAAGGGTTCAATCAGCCCCAGCATTTT
TRBJ2-2,TRBV24-1,NA,19,few,CATSDQGTLRDVNTGELFF,TGTGCCACCAGTGATCAAGGGACCTTAAGGGATGTGAACACCGGGGAGCTGTTTTTT
TRBJ1-6,TRBV7-9,TRBD1,16,few,CASSYLPGQGNSPLHF,TGTGCCAGCAGCTACCTCCCGGGACAGGGGAATTCACCCCTCCACTTT
TRBJ2-2,TRBV28,NA,13,NA,CASSVNSAGELFF,TGTGCCAGCAGTGTCAACTCCGCCGGGGAGCTGTTTTTT